This TCR beta chain originates from a study of spatial heterogeneity in lung cancer. Findings and limits, study-wide: Ubiquitous and regional nonsynonymous mutations were each tracked by the matching count of ubiquitous or regional expanded TCRs. Counts of expanded alpha and beta TCRs within tumors tracked the tumor nonsynonymous mutation count.

Germline V gene lookup returns CDR1 MNHEY and CDR2 SVGEGT. The CDR3 runs 15 residues. Trimming cost V 7 bases and J 7 bases, with 20 bases left between them. TCRdb used MiXCR to reprocess the 5' RACE reads, holding one entry per CDR3 protein. The table shows some 14,000 distinct CDR3 sequences, with 5.6% occurring only once. This clonotype counts as medium-sized. Antigen: not known. Found in a library prepared for alpha chains, this beta chain is an off-target read, and its abundance has little meaning. Time point denoted: sample taken at primary tumor resection. The donors, roughly 70 patients with untreated early-stage non-small cell lung cancer, provided the samples. Whole RNA obtained from tumor, nontumor lung or frozen PBMC underwent sequencing without sorting.

This chain uses TRBV6-2 or TRBV6-3 with TRBJ1-5; D gene unclear. The specimen comprised lung tumor tissue, sampled at surgery. The sequence was obtained from a female donor with early-stage non-small cell lung cancer. This chain's CDR3 is CASTSADGYVQPQHF. The DNA for the CDR3 is TGTGCCAGCACCTCGGCGGACGGTTACGTCCAGCCCCAGCATTTT.